A selection of T cell receptor beta chains follows, all from one sample in a study of early T cells in non-severe SARS-CoV-2 infection. One entry per CDR3 protein results from TCRdb running MiXCR on the 5' RACE reads. This table holds tens of thousands of distinct CDR3 sequences, 9% to 15% found once. Input material: whole blood. Source of these receptors: an adult who was a healthcare worker with PCR-confirmed SARS-CoV-2 infection or an uninfected control (not recorded which). The CDR3 runs from the conserved cysteine through the conserved F or W. The D gene is left open where the match is weak. Size is stated for part of the rows, as once, few or many counts, or as a class when the clone is expanded.

j_call d_call clone_size v_call cdr3_nt cdr3_aa
TRBJ1-1 NA many TRBV24-1 TGTGCCACCAAGGGTAGTGGCACTGAAGCTTTCTTT CATKGSGTEAFF
TRBJ2-5 NA NA TRBV7-9 TGTGCCAGCAGGGGACGGTACCAAGAGACCCAGTACTTC CASRGRYQETQYF
TRBJ1-2 NA NA TRBV7-2 TGTGCCAGCAGCGGGATAAGAGACTATGGCTACACCTTC CASSGIRDYGYTF
TRBJ1-5 NA NA TRBV19 TGTGCCAGTAGGACAGCGTACAATCAGCCCCAGCATTTT CASRTAYNQPQHF
TRBJ2-7 NA NA TRBV2 TGTGCCAGCAGTGCTCAGGGATACGAGCAGTACTTC CASSAQGYEQYF
TRBJ2-5 TRBD2 few TRBV24-1 TGTGCCACCAGTGATCCCTGGGGAGGGACCACCGGACAAGAGACCCAGTACTTC CATSDPWGGTTGQETQYF
TRBJ1-5 NA many TRBV20-1 TGCAGTGCTAGTAGGAGCAGGTCCGATCAGCCCCAGCATTTT CSASRSRSDQPQHF
TRBJ2-7 TRBD1 NA TRBV19 TGTGCCAGTAGTATTTCCGGGACAGGGCCCTACGAGCAGTACTTC CASSISGTGPYEQYF
TRBJ2-5 TRBD2 few TRBV20-1 TGCAGTGCTAGGACTAGCGGGGGGAGTATTTTAGGGGAGACCCAGTACTTC CSARTSGGSILGETQYF
TRBJ2-2 NA few TRBV7-9 TGTGCCAGCAGTGAGCGGAACACCGGGGAGCTGTTTTTT CASSERNTGELFF
TRBJ2-3 TRBD2 many TRBV2 TGTGCCAGCAGTGAGGTGTTGGCGGGGGGCCCCACAGATACGCAGTATTTT CASSEVLAGGPTDTQYF
TRBJ2-2 NA many TRBV12-3/TRBV12-4 TGTGCCAGCAGTTTAGAAGTGTACACCGGGGAGCTGTTTTTT CASSLEVYTGELFF
TRBJ2-2 NA few TRBV24-1 TGTGCCACCCGGACCGAGAACACCGGGGAGCTGTTTTTT CATRTENTGELFF
TRBJ2-1 TRBD2 few TRBV7-9 TGTGCCAGCAGCCCCCATAGCGGGGGGGAGGGCGGTGAGCAGTTCTTC CASSPHSGGEGGEQFF
TRBJ2-3 NA few TRBV20-1 TGCAGTGCTAGTAACCGGGTAGGGGCAGATACGCAGTATTTT CSASNRVGADTQYF
TRBJ1-6 NA NA TRBV3-1 TGTGCCAGCAGCCTCGTTTCAGGGCGGAATAATTCACCCCTCCACTTT CASSLVSGRNNSPLHF
TRBJ1-2 TRBD1 many TRBV7-2 TGTGCCAGCAGCTTTATTACAGGGGATGGCTACACCTTC CASSFITGDGYTF
TRBJ2-7 NA NA TRBV6-5 TGTGCCAGCAGACTGGGGGACACTTTCAGTGGGGAGCAGTACTTC CASRLGDTFSGEQYF
TRBJ1-1 NA NA TRBV27 TGTGCCAGCAGTGCCTCAGGGCTGGTCACTGAAGCTTTCTTT CASSASGLVTEAFF
TRBJ2-1 TRBD1 many TRBV28 TGTGCCAGCAGTCCCCAAGGGGGCGGTGAGCAGTTCTTC CASSPQGGGEQFF
TRBJ2-7 NA few TRBV5-4 TGTGCCAGCAGCTTAGAGGGGGCCTACGAGCAGTACTTC CASSLEGAYEQYF
TRBJ2-1 TRBD2 many TRBV13 TGTGCCAGCAGCAAAAGACTAGCGGGAGTCAATGAGCAGTTCTTC CASSKRLAGVNEQFF
TRBJ2-1 NA NA TRBV5-6 TGTGCCAGCAGCTTCGGAGGGGCGGCAAAGATTCGGTTCTTC CASSFGGAAKIRFF
TRBJ1-1 NA many TRBV20-1 TGCAGTGCTAGCCCCCGTCAAGGTGAAGCTTTCTTT CSASPRQGEAFF
TRBJ1-2 NA few TRBV19 TGTGCCAGTACGACAGGACCCTATGGCTACACCTTC CASTTGPYGYTF
TRBJ2-7 NA many TRBV4-1 TGCGCCAGCAGCCAAGACCAGGGAGGTTCCTACGAGCAGTACTTC CASSQDQGGSYEQYF
TRBJ1-2 NA NA TRBV2 TGTGCCAGCGGGCTCCACTATGGCTACACCTTC CASGLHYGYTF
TRBJ2-3 NA many TRBV20-1 TGCAGCCCCACGTCGTCAGATACGCAGTATTTT CSPTSSDTQYF
TRBJ2-6 TRBD1 NA TRBV6-1 TGTGCCAGCAGGGCCGGGACAGGGGGCACTGGGGCCAACGTCCTGACTTTC CASRAGTGGTGANVLTF
TRBJ2-5 TRBD1 NA TRBV5-1 TGCGCCAGCAGCTTGGCCTTACAGGGGTCCGAGACCCAGTACTTC CASSLALQGSETQYF
TRBJ2-7 TRBD1 few TRBV6-5 TGTGCCAGCAGCCAGGGACAGGGCGGGGGATACGAGCAGTACTTC CASSQGQGGGYEQYF
TRBJ1-4 NA NA TRBV20-1 TGCAGTGCTCCCCCAGGGAGTCACGAAAAACTGTTTTTT CSAPPGSHEKLFF
TRBJ2-3 NA few TRBV5-1 TGCGCCAGCAGCTTGGAGGGCGCTTCCGATACGCAGTATTTT CASSLEGASDTQYF
TRBJ2-5 NA many TRBV2 TGTGCCAGCAGGGTCTTCTTGGGACGTCAAGAGACCCAGTACTTC CASRVFLGRQETQYF
TRBJ1-1 NA NA TRBV9 TGTGCCAGCAGCGTAGGTCCGGGGAACACTGAAGCTTTCTTT CASSVGPGNTEAFF
TRBJ1-1 NA many TRBV2 TGTGCCAGCAGTGCACAAGGCGGGGTGAGCACTGAAGCTTTCTTT CASSAQGGVSTEAFF
TRBJ2-1 TRBD2 NA TRBV10-3 TGTGCCATCAGTGAGGGGACTAGCTATGAGCAGTTCTTC CAISEGTSYEQFF
TRBJ2-7 NA many TRBV20-1 TGCAGTGCTAGAGTAGGGTCCGCCGAGCAGTACTTC CSARVGSAEQYF
TRBJ2-2 TRBD2 many TRBV4-2 TGTGCCAGCAGCCAGGGACTACAAGGCACCGGGGAGCTGTTTTTT CASSQGLQGTGELFF
TRBJ1-5 TRBD1 many TRBV20-1 TGCAGTGCTAACCAGGACAGGGGAGTAAATCAGCCCCAGCATTTT CSANQDRGVNQPQHF
TRBJ2-7 TRBD2 NA TRBV18 TGTGCCAGCTCACCACCCCTAGCGGAAGGGGAGCAGTACTTC CASSPPLAEGEQYF
TRBJ1-1 TRBD1 many TRBV6-6 TGTGCCAGCAGTTCGGGACAGGTCACTGAAGCTTTCTTT CASSSGQVTEAFF
TRBJ1-2 NA NA TRBV4-1 TGCGCCAGCAGCCACCACAGCAGTTTCTATGGCTACACCTTC CASSHHSSFYGYTF
TRBJ1-3 NA NA TRBV14 TGTGCCAGCAGCGGTAACGGGGCCACCATATATTTT CASSGNGATIYF
TRBJ2-1 NA NA TRBV6-2/TRBV6-3 TGTGCCAGCAGTTACGAGGGAAGTGAGCAGTTCTTC CASSYEGSEQFF
TRBJ2-1 NA few TRBV5-4 TGTGCCAGCAGCTTGCCCCTGCCAGCGGGCAGCTCCTACAATGAGCAGTTCTTC CASSLPLPAGSSYNEQFF
TRBJ2-3 NA NA TRBV6-1 TGTGCCAGCAGGCCGAACGCCAATACGCAGTATTTT CASRPNANTQYF
TRBJ2-7 NA few TRBV28 TGTGCCAGCAGTCCCGGACTGAACTCCTACGAGCAGTACTTC CASSPGLNSYEQYF
TRBJ2-4 NA many TRBV4-1 TGCGCCAGCAGCCAGGGTCTAGCCAAAAACATTCAGTACTTC CASSQGLAKNIQYF
TRBJ2-1 NA many TRBV7-6 TGTGCCAGCAGCACGAGGGGAGGGGGCAATGAGCAGTTCTTC CASSTRGGGNEQFF
TRBJ1-6 NA NA TRBV28 TGTGCCAGCAGTTCTCCCTCTTCAAATTCACCCCTCCACTTT CASSSPSSNSPLHF
TRBJ2-7 NA many TRBV11-2 TGTGCCAGCAGCAACACCTACGAGCAGTACTTC CASSNTYEQYF
TRBJ2-5 NA few TRBV20-1 TGCAGTGCTACCGAACCCGTCCAAGAGACCCAGTACTTC CSATEPVQETQYF
TRBJ2-7 TRBD2 many TRBV11-2 TGTGCCAGCAGCTTAGTCGCTAGCGGGAGCTCCTACGAGCAGTACTTC CASSLVASGSSYEQYF
TRBJ1-2 TRBD1 many TRBV19 TGTGCCAGTAGCCGAAAGGGACAGGTCTATGGCTACACCTTC CASSRKGQVYGYTF